These T cell receptor beta chains were read from a single sample in a study of blood T cell repertoires in COVID-19. Some clones are missing from TCRdb's copy, which holds only in-frame ones; the method was immunoSEQ multiplex PCR. The table shows 250,000 to 400,000 clones, with roughly 89% occurring only once. The sequencing sample was made of PBMCs or T cells enriched from blood (not recorded which). The receptors derive from a man aged 60 to 69 who had recovered from COVID-19. CDR3s leave out the opening cysteine and the closing phenylalanine or tryptophan.

V	J	CDR3
TRBV2	TRBJ1-1	ASQEQGNTEAF
TRBV5-1	TRBJ1-2	ASSLVAGGGYGYT
TRBV30	TRBJ1-5	AWSVGLLNQPQH
TRBV9	TRBJ2-1	ASSVGQGWNEQF
TRBV6-5	TRBJ1-5	ASSSVSNQPQH
TRBV24-1	TRBJ2-3	ATSDKRDWSDTQY
TRBV29-1	TRBJ2-1	SVEDPRQGLNNEQF
TRBV6-5	TRBJ2-3	ASNKQGRRDTQY
TRBV28	TRBJ2-7	ASSRGGQGDYEQY
TRBV5-6	TRBJ2-5	ASSRPLGTGGPETQY
TRBV5-1	TRBJ2-3	ASSWDRATDTQY
TRBV5-4	TRBJ1-6	ASSLEGNSPLH
TRBV19	TRBJ1-1	ASLRQVNTEAF
TRBV2	TRBJ2-7	ASNILGLAGRYEQY
TRBV7-3	TRBJ2-1	ASSPGGLAGRRNEQF
TRBV7-6	TRBJ1-4	ASSSFSGGAGEKLF
TRBV5-4	TRBJ1-1	ASSQGTREGTEAF
TRBV5-1	TRBJ1-6	ASSLLGQGDNSPLH
TRBV24-1	TRBJ1-5	ATSDPNQPQH
TRBV3-1/TRBV3-2	TRBJ2-1	ASSQDSGTRGNEQF
TRBV18	TRBJ2-5	ASSPAAPEGETQY
TRBV11-2	TRBJ2-7	ASSLPGLANYEQY
TRBV6-5	TRBJ2-7	ASQGQGFYEQY
TRBV29-1	TRBJ1-2	SVPRPTVRGYT
TRBV28	TRBJ1-2	ASSPGGFMDGYT
TRBV20-1	TRBJ2-7	SARQFYEQY
TRBV6-4	TRBJ2-7	ASSRTGTSREQY
TRBV19	TRBJ2-3	ASSVLAGVVDTQY
TRBV28	TRBJ2-3	ASRQSGSPGTQY
TRBV6-2/TRBV6-3	TRBJ2-7	ASSRGGAGYEQY
TRBV12-1	TRBJ2-2	ASSISLDRVVTEGNTGELF
TRBV6-1	TRBJ1-3	ASSEAQAIPGSGNTIY
TRBV7-2	TRBJ2-7	ASSPRGVSYEQY
TRBV7-3	TRBJ1-1	ASSLSSGNTEAF
TRBV7-9	TRBJ1-4	ASSFPGTGNEKLF
TRBV24-1	TRBJ2-5	ATSGTGSETQY
TRBV27	TRBJ2-3	ASSRLAGGFGVSTDTQY
TRBV18	TRBJ2-4	ASSPNRDRGYDIQY
TRBV13	TRBJ1-3	ASSLGGPGNTIY
TRBV4-2	TRBJ2-7	ASSQDSWTSGKYEQY
TRBV25-1	TRBJ1-4	ASSDTTSYSGKLF
TRBV4-1	TRBJ1-4	ASSRAPRNGEKLF
TRBV10-3	TRBJ1-5	AIKGGARQPQH
TRBV21-1	TRBJ1-1	ASSKVGQGTHTEAF
TRBV4-2	TRBJ2-1	ASSQVSGSSYNEQF
TRBV7-2	TRBJ1-5	ASSFRDRGQPQH
TRBV5-1	TRBJ2-7	ASSSLTSGSYEQY
TRBV7-9	TRBJ2-7	ASSLISNEQY
TRBV28	TRBJ2-1	ASRGTSGISYNEQF
TRBV28	TRBJ1-4	VSKTGANEKLF
TRBV5-1	TRBJ1-1	ASSYQDRADTEAF
TRBV5-5	TRBJ1-5	ASSLSSGLDLNWH
TRBV23-1	TRBJ2-7	ASSPVTHSYEQY
TRBV14	TRBJ1-3	ASSQAGAGNTIY
TRBV5-8	TRBJ2-3	ASSYGSGSGTDTQY
TRBV7-2	TRBJ2-2	ASSLSSGSYIGELF
TRBV6-5	TRBJ2-2	ASRRGSTGELF